This TCR beta chain was sequenced during a study of radiotherapy plus CTLA-4 blockade in lung cancer. Study-wide findings and caveats: The authors reported that early blood T cell clone dynamics, with interferon-beta, best predicted response.

This table comes from immunoSEQ multiplex PCR, and its TCRdb copy is limited to in-frame clones, with some not included. The table has roughly 40,000 clones, 60% to 80% seen once. Points on this clone: What it binds is unknown.

The germline V gene has CDR1 SGHTA and CDR2 FQGNSA. The V and J ends lost 5 bases and 1 base respectively, with 10 bases between them. The length of the CDR3 is 14 residues. Those with chemo-refractory metastatic non-small-cell lung cancer were treated with focal radiation combined with CTLA-4 blockade using ipilimumab. This TCR derives from a human donor with non-small cell lung cancer that progressed on radiotherapy plus ipilimumab. This rearrangement joins TRBV7-2 to TRBJ2-3, with D possibly TRBD1 on 6 matching bases. Specimen: peripheral blood, collected from a patient treated with radiotherapy plus ipilimumab. CDR3 sequence reads: CASSPRTGTDTQYF. The DNA for the CDR3 is TGTGCCAGCAGCCCCCGGACAGGCACAGATACGCAGTATTTT.